This T cell receptor (beta chain) was captured by sequencing in a study of graft-versus-host responses after intestinal transplantation. Study-wide background: Transplants were multivisceral, liver-intestinal, or isolated intestinal. Each recipient received anti-thymocyte globulin induction, then tacrolimus and steroids for 2 to 4 years. Regarding the study as a whole: Declining HvG levels early post-transplant were linked to peak circulating GvH clone levels.

The method was immunoSEQ multiplex PCR; TCRdb's version includes in-frame clones alone and lacks a portion of them. The sample gives tens of thousands of clones, around 93% of which show up once; around 1.1% is in the top ten. About this clone itself: Its matching antigen is unknown.

The CDR3 is 13 amino acids. Germline V lookup: CDR1 SEHNR, CDR2 FQNEAQ (reference sequence). Trimming removed 3 bases from V and 5 bases from J, with 11 bases in between. Sequencing was performed on unstimulated CD8+ T cells sorted from spleen or lymph node cells, taken before transplant. The sequence derives from a human donor who was the organ donor for an intestinal transplant. The chain has TRBV7-9 and TRBJ2-7; D gene unclear. In DNA, the CDR3 is TGTGCCAGCAGCTTTTCTTTCTCGGACGAGCAGTACTTC. It codes for CASSFSFSDEQYF.